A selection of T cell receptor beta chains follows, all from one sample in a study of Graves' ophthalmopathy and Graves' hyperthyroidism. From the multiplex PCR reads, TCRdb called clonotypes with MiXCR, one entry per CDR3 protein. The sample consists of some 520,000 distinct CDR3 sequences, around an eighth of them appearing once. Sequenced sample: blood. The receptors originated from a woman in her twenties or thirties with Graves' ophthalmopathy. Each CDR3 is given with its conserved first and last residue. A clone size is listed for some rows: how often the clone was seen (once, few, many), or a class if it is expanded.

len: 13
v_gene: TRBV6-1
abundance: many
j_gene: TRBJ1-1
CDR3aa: CASSEAQGTEAFF

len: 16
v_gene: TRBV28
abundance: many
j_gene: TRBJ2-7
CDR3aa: CASSYGVHRGAYEQYF

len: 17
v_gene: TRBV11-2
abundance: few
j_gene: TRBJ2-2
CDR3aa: CASSLLRSSRVTGELFF

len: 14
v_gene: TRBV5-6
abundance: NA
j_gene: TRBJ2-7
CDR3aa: CASRGWGGGHEQYF

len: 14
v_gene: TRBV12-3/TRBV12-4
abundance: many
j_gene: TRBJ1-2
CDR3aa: CASSTLRGGYGYTF

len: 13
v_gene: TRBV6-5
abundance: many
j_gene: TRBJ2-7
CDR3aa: CASSYPGSNEQYF

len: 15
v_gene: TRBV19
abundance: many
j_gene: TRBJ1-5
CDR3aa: CASSRYLGADQPQHF

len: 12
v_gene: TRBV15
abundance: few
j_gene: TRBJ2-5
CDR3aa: CATSTRGETQYF

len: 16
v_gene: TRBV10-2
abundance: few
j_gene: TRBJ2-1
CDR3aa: CASSVGGPRVYNEQFF

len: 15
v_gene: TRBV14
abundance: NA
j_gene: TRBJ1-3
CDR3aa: CASSQVGQSGNTIYF

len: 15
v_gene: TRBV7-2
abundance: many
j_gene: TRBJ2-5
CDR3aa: CASSLGAGGGETQYF

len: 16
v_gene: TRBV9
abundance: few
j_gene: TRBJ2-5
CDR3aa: CASSGDGQGLEETKYF

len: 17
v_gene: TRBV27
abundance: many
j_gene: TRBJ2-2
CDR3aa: CATRWQGARLETGELFF

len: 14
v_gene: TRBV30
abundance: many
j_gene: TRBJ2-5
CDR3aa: CAWSARLGEETQYF

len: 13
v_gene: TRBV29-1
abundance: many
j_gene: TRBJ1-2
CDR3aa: CSVDVQGGVGYTF

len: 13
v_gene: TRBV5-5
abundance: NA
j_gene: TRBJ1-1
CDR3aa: CASSRTVYTEAFF

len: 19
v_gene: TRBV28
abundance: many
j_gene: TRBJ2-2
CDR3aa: CASSLWWAGSRDLTGELFF

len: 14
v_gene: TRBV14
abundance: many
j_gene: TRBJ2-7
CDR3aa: CASSQTDRVREQYF

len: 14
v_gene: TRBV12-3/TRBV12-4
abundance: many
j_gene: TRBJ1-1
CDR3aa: CATLMGAMNTEAFF

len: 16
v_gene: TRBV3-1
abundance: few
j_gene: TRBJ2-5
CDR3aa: CASSPARTTPRGTQYF

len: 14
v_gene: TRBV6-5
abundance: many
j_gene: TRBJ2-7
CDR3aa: CASSYQGTDYEQYF

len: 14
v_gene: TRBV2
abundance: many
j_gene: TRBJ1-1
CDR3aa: CASSIRVMNTEAFF

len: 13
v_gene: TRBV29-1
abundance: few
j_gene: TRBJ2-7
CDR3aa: CSVDGFNFDEQYF

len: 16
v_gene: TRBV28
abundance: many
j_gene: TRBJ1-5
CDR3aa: CASSTQGAYSNQPQHF

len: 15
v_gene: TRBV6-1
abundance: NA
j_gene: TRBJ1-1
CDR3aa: CASSTRQGMNTEAFF

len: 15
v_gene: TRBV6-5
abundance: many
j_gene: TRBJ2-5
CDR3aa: CASSFLRDRGETQYF

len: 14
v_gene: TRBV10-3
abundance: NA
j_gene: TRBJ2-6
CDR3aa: CAISQSSGANVLTF

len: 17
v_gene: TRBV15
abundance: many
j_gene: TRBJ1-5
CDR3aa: CATSREGGVWGIQPQHF

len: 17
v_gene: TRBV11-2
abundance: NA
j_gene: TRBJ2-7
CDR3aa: CASSLDGDDIGGYDQYF

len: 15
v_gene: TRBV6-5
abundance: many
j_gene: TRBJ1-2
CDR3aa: CASSYEVTGAYGYTF

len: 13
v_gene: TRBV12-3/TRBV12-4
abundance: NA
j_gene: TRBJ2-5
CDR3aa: CASSRTGFETQYF

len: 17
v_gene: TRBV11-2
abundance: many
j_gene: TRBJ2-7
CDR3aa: CASSYQLAGTYSYEQYF

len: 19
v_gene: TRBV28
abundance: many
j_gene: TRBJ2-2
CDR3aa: CASSLAGQGFGANTGELFF

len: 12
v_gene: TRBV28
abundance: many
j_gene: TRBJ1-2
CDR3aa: CASNGSPYGYTF

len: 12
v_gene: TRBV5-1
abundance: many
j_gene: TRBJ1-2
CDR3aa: CASSLGYAGYTF

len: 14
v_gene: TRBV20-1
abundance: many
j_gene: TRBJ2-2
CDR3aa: CSAAETGYTGELFF

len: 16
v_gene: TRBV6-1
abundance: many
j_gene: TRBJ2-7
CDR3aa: CASRGLAGALSYEQYF

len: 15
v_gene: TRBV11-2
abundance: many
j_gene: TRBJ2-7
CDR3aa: CASTGEQGGNYEQYF

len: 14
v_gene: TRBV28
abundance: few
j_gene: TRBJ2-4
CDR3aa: CASSPQGEVNIQYF

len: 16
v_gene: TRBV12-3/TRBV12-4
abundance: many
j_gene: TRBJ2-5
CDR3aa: CASSRRGVGTQETQYF

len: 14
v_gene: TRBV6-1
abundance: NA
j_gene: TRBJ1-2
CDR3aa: CASSEGHTVYGYTF

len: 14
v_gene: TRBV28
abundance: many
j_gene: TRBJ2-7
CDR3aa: CASSTILFTYEQYF

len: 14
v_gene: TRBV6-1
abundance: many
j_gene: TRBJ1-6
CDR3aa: CASRTWGNNSPLHF

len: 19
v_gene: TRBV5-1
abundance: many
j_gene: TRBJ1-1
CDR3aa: CASSLGRGAQQGWNTEAFF

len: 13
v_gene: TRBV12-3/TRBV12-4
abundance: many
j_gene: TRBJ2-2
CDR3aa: CALDTLNTGELFF

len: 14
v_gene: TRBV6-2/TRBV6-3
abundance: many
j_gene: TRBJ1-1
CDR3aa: CASAEQTTNTEAFF

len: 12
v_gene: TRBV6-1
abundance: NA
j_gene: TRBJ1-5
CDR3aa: CASYGRDQPQHF

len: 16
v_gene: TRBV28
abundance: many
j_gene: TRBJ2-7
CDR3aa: CASSLSKLAAYYEQYF